The sequence of this T cell receptor beta chain was determined in a study of T-cell memory formation after mild COVID-19. CDR3 length equals 15 residues. J was trimmed by 0 bases and V by 3 bases; bases with no gene match: 4. Germline assignment: CDR1 SEHNR and CDR2 FQNEAQ (reference sequence). A single record per CDR3 protein comes from TCRdb applying MiXCR to the 5' RACE reads. The profile covers roughly 450,000 distinct CDR3 sequences, with more than 15% appearing a single time and 20% to 25% taken by the ten largest. Details on this clonotype: Its antigen is still unknown.

Study-level results: Cross-reactive memory appears to have joined, as suggested by some responding clones showing up in pre-infection memory. Clones from the second wave (peaking day 37) had unconfirmed SARS-CoV-2 specificity.

This chain uses TRBV7-9 with TRBJ1-1; 7 bases align to TRBD1. The sequence came from a young man who had mild COVID-19 (a few samples of this study predate the infection). Cell type and time point are not known. The sequencing input was PBMCs or a T cell subset sorted from them (not recorded which). The CDR3 loop is CASSFRDSMNTEAFF. The CDR3, as DNA: TGTGCCAGCAGCTTCCGGGACAGCATGAACACTGAAGCTTTCTTT.